The entry below describes one TCR beta chain. The target antigen is unknown. The source of the sample is a study of neurological immune-mediated disorders. General observations from the study: No sharing of CDR3 amino acid sequences was observed among expanded clones across subjects, suggesting private repertoires in all groups.

5'RACE with 10-nucleotide random UMIs generated the cDNA. Sequencing runs each yielded over 170 million TCR-beta sequences from 15-18 subjects. MiXCR was run by TCRdb on the 5' RACE reads, yielding one entry per CDR3 protein. The table lists tens of thousands of distinct CDR3 sequences, about an eighth of them singletons, with around 13% in the top ten. Per germline, CDR1 LGHNA and CDR2 YNFKEQ. CDR3 length: 18 residues. Trimming cost V 0 bases and J 4 bases; bases outside gene matches: 11. Sequencing was done on a sample of PBMCs. This TCR derives from a woman aged 55-69 years with HTLV-1-associated myelopathy (HAM/TSP). The V gene is TRBV4-2, the J gene TRBJ1-2; 10 bases are a match to TRBD1. CDR3 loop: CASSQEGGTGVLGYGYTF. For the CDR3, the DNA is TGTGCCAGCAGCCAAGAGGGGGGGACAGGGGTTCTCGGCTATGGCTACACCTTC.